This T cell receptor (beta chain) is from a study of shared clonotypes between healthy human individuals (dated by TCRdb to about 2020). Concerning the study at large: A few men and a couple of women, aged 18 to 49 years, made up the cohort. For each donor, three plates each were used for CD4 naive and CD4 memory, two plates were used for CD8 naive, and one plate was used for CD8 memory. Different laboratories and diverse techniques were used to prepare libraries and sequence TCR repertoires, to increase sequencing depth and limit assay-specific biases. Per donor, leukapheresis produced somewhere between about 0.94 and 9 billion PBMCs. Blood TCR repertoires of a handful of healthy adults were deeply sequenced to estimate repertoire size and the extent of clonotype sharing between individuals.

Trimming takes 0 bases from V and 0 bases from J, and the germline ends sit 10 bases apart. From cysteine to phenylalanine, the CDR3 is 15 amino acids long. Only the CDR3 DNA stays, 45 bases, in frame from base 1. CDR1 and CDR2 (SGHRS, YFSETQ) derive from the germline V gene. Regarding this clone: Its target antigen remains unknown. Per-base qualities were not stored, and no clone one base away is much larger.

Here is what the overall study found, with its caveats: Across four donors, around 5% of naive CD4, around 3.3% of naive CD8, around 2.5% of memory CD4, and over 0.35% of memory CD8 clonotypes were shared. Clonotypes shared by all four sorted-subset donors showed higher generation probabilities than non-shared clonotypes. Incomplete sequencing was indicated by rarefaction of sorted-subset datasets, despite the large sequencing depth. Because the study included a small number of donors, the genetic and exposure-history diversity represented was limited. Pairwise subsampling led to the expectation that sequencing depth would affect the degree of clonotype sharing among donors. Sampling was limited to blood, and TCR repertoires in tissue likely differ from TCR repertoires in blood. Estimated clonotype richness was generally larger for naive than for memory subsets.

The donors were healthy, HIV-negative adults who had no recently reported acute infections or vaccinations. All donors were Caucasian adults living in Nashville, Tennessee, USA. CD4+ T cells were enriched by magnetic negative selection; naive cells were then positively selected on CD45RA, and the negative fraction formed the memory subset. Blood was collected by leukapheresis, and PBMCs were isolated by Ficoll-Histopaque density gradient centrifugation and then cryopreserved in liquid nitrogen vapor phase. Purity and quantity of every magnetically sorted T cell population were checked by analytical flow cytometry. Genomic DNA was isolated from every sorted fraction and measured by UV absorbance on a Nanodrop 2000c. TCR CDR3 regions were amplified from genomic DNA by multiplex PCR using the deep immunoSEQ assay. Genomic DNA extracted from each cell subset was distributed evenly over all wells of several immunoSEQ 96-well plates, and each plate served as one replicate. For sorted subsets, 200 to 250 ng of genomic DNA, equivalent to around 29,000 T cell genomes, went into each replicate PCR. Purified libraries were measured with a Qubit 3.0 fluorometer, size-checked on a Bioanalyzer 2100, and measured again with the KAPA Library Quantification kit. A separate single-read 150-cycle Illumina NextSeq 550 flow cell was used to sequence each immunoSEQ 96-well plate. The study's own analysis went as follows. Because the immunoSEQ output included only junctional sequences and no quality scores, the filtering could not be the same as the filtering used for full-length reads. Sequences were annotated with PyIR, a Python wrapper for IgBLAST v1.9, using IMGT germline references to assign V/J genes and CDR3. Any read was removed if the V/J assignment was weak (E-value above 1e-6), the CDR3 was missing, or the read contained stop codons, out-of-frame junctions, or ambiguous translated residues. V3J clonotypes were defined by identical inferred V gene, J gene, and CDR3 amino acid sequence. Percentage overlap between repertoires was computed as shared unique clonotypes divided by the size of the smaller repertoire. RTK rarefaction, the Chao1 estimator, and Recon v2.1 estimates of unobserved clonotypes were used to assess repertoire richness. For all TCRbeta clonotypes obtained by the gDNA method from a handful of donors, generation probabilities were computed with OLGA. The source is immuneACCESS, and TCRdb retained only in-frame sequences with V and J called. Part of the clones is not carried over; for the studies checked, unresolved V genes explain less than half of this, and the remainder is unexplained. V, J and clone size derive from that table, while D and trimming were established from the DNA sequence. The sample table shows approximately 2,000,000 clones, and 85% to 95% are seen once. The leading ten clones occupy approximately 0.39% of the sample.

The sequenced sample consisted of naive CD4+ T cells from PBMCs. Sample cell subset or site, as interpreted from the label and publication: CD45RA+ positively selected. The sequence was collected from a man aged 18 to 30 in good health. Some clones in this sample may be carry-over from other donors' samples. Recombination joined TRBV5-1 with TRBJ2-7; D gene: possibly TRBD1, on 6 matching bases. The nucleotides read TGCGCCAGCAGCTTGGAGGCAGGGGCCTCCTACGAGCAGTACTTC. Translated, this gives CASSLEAGASYEQYF.